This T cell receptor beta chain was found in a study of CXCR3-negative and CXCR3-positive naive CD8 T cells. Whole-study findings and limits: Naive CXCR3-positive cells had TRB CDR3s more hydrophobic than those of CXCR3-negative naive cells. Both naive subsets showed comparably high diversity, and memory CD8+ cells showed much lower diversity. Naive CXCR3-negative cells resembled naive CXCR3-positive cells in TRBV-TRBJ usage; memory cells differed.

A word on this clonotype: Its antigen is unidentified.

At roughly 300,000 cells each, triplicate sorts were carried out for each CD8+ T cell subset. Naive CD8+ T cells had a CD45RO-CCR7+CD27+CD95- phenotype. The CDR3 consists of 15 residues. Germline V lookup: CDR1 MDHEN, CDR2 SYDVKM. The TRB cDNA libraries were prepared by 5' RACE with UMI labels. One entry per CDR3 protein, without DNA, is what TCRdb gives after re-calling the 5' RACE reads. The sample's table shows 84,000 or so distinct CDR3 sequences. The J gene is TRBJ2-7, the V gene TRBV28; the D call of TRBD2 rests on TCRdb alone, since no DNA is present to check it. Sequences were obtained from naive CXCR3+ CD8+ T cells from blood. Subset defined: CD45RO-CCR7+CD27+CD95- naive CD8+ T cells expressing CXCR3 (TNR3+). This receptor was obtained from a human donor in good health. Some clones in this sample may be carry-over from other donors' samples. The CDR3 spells CASSLGTSGPYEQYF.